A single sample gave rise to the 31 T cell receptor beta chains below, sequenced in a study of cytomegalovirus exposure and HLA in healthy donors. This PCR relied on a set of 60 Vbeta primers and 13 Jbeta primers. Data came from immunoSEQ multiplex PCR; TCRdb stores just in-frame clones and leaves some out. The sample gives 75,000 to 95,000 clones, around three fifths of which show up once; 3.9% is in the top ten. Material: PBMCs. The origin of the receptors is a man under 40 in good health and CMV-seronegative.

As regards this clone: One junction end disagrees with the germline gene, perhaps due to a read error. The chain is built from TRBV11-2 and TRBJ1-4; D is perhaps TRBD1 (5 bases). This CDR3 is 15 amino acids long. CDR1 is SGHAT, CDR2 FQNNGV, per germline. The CDR3 protein is CASSPRDRTKEKLFF. In DNA, the CDR3 is TGTGCCAGCAGCCCAAGGGACCGGACTAAAGAAAAACTGTTTTTT.

The chain joins TRBV28 to TRBJ2-7; D possibly corresponds to TRBD1 (5 bases). The CDR3 consists of 13 residues. The V gene's germline CDR1 is MDHEN and CDR2 SYDVKM. Trimming removed 6 bases at V and 3 bases at J, with 12 bases between. The CDR3 sequence is CASRHPTVYEQYF. The CDR3 nucleotides read TGTGCCAGCAGACATCCGACAGTCTACGAGCAGTACTTC.

This clone appeared a few times. The chain employs TRBV9 and TRBJ2-7; D gene unclear. V shed 3 bases and J shed 4 bases, with 11 bases lying between them. CDR1 is SGDLS, CDR2 YYNGEE, per germline. This CDR3 has 13 residues. The CDR3, as DNA: TGTGCCAGCAGCGACGGGTATCGGTACGAGCAGTACTTC. This translates into CASSDGYRYEQYF.

The CDR3: CASSLQYSGTGNEQFF. As DNA, the CDR3 is TGTGCCAGCAGCTTACAATATAGCGGGACGGGTAATGAGCAGTTCTTC. The V and J genes are TRBV11-2 and TRBJ2-1; 8 positions agree with TRBD2. This CDR3 contains 16 residues. Germline loops: CDR1 SGHAT, CDR2 FQNNGV. The J segment lost 7 bases and the V segment lost 2 bases, leaving 10 bases of the junction unmatched.

DNA of the CDR3: TGTGCCAGCAGTGACGCTTCAAGGACAGGGTTTTCCGGGGAGCTGTTTTTT. This codes for CASSDASRTGFSGELFF. This chain connects TRBV6-1 to TRBJ2-2; TRBD1 matches at 8 bases. V shed 3 bases and J 6 bases; nucleotides not matched to a gene: 12. CDR3 length equals 17 residues. Germline V CDR1 and CDR2: MNHNS, SASEGT.

V gene TRBV30 combines with J gene TRBJ2-3; 12 bases match TRBD2. Looked up from germline, CDR1 is GTSNPN and CDR2 is SVGIG (reference sequence). Trimming took 5 bases from V and 3 from J; bases not matched to a gene: 3. CDR3 length: 14 amino acids. Here the CDR3 reads CAWGTSGRTDTQYF. DNA of the CDR3: TGTGCCTGGGGAACTAGCGGGAGGACAGATACGCAGTATTTT.

This rearrangement joins TRBV18 to TRBJ2-7; TRBD2 agrees at 11 bases. This CDR3 region has 14 residues. J gave up 6 bases and V 5 bases, and 6 bases lay outside the gene matches. From germline, CDR1 is KGHSH and CDR2 LQKENI. CDR3 region: CASSTTSGRVEQYF. CDR3 bases: TGTGCCAGCTCAACAACTAGCGGGAGAGTCGAGCAGTACTTC.

V usage is TRBV5-1 and J usage is TRBJ2-7, with TRBD1 matching 8 bases. The V gene's germline CDR1 is SGHRS and CDR2 YFSETQ. This CDR3 spans 14 amino acids. The V segment lost 0 bases and the J segment 5 bases; nucleotides outside the gene matches: 4. DNA of the CDR3: TGCGCCAGCAGCTTGGGACAGGGGCTGGACGAGCAGTACTTC. This codes for CASSLGQGLDEQYF.

The chain recombines TRBV11-2 with TRBJ2-7, with D uncertain. CDR1 is SGHAT, CDR2 FQNNGV, per germline. This CDR3 has 13 amino acids. Trimming stripped 5 bases from V and 4 bases from J, with 12 bases between. The CDR3 sequence is CASSPSGKYEQYF. Written as DNA, the CDR3 is TGTGCCAGCAGCCCCAGTGGTAAATACGAGCAGTACTTC.

Here the CDR3 reads CASTWTSGSRYEQYF. CDR3 sequence (DNA): TGTGCCAGCACCTGGACTAGCGGGAGCCGATACGAGCAGTACTTC. The V gene is TRBV6-5, the J gene TRBJ2-7, with 13 bases fitting TRBD2. Per the germline V gene, CDR1 is MNHEY and CDR2 is SVGAGI. V lost 7 bases to trimming and J lost 4 bases; unmatched junction nucleotides: 7. The CDR3 runs 15 residues.

Within the sample, this clone is medium-sized. The chain links TRBV6-4 to TRBJ2-2, with TRBD1 matching over 7 bases. CDR1 and CDR2 (germline): MRHNA, SNTAGT. The junction had 12 bases not matched to a gene; V was cut back by 6 bases and J by 5 bases. The length of the CDR3 is 16 residues. For the CDR3, the DNA is TGTGCCAGCAGGGACACAGGGGTTTCGGATACCGGGGAGCTGTTTTTT. Translated: CASRDTGVSDTGELFF.

The chain uses TRBV7-8 and TRBJ1-1, with a tentative D call TRBD1 (5 bases). V dropped 1 base and J dropped 7 bases, with 13 bases sitting between them. This CDR3 comprises 14 residues. CDR1 and CDR2 (germline): SGHVS, FQNEAQ. CDR3 amino acids: CASSLVQGANEAFF. The DNA for the CDR3 is TGTGCCAGCAGCTTAGTACAAGGGGCCAATGAAGCTTTCTTT.

This clone has just a few counts. V and J are TRBV7-3 and TRBJ1-2, with D unclear. Germline V gene sequence: CDR1 SGHTA, CDR2 FQGTGA. CDR3 length: 13 residues. Trimming took 1 base from V and 5 from J, leaving 8 bases between them. CDR3 coding DNA: TGTGCCAGCAGCTTAAAAGCGTCTTATGGCTACACCTTC. Its protein is CASSLKASYGYTF.

The chain joins TRBV9 to TRBJ2-7; 7 bases map to TRBD2. The length of the CDR3 is 15 residues. J was trimmed by 0 bases and V by 4 bases; bases with no gene match: 7. The germline V gene has CDR1 SGDLS and CDR2 YYNGEE. The CDR3 DNA sequence: TGTGCCAGCAGCTCCGAAACTAGCGCCTCCTACGAGCAGTACTTC. This encodes CASSSETSASYEQYF.

The rearrangement links TRBV6-5 to TRBJ2-2, with D perhaps matching TRBD1 (6 bases). V lost 3 bases, J lost 6 bases, and 17 bases lay in between. CDR3 size: 16 residues. The germline V gene has CDR1 MNHEY and CDR2 SVGAGI. The CDR3 bases are TGTGCCAGCAGTTATCACTTTGGGTGGGGGCCCGGGGAGCTGTTTTTT. Protein sequence: CASSYHFGWGPGELFF.

This chain links TRBV5-4 with TRBJ1-5; D is unclear. From germline, CDR1 is SGHNT and CDR2 YYREEE (reference sequence). CDR3 length: 14 residues. The V end was cut by 0 bases, the J end by 0 bases, with 4 bases between. CDR3 nucleotide sequence: TGTGCCAGCAGCTTGGACAGTAGCAATCAGCCCCAGCATTTT. This codes for CASSLDSSNQPQHF.

This chain links TRBV2 with TRBJ1-2; D not resolved. Trimming took off 4 bases at V and 3 bases at J, with 15 bases between the two ends. The germline V gene encodes CDR1 SNHLY and CDR2 FYNNEI. This CDR3 has 15 amino acids. CDR3 DNA: TGTGCCAGCAGTGGACGGTTAAGAGGTGACTATGGCTACACCTTC. Translation: CASSGRLRGDYGYTF. Full variable domain (remainder filled in from reference TRBV2 and TRBJ1-2): EPEVTQTPSHQVTQMGQEVILRCVPISNHLYFYWYRQILGQKVEFLVSFYNNEISEKSEIFDDQFSVERPDGSNFTLKIRSTKLEDSAMYFCASSGRLRGDYGYTFGSGTRLTVV.

This sequence joins TRBV4-3 and TRBJ2-1; TRBD2 matches at 9 bases. After removal of 5 bases from V and 6 bases from J, the junction contained 8 bases not matched to a gene. The CDR3 has 15 residues. Germline loops: CDR1 LGHNA, CDR2 YSLEER. The CDR3 region is CASSKWTSEINEQFF. The CDR3 DNA is TGCGCCAGCAGCAAATGGACTAGCGAAATCAATGAGCAGTTCTTC.

This clone was detected only a few times. CDR3 amino acids: CASGQGSNSNYGYTF. The CDR3 DNA sequence: TGTGCCAGTGGACAGGGAAGCAATAGTAACTATGGCTACACCTTC. The rearrangement links TRBV2 to TRBJ1-2; 8 bases are shared with TRBD1. The CDR3 totals 15 residues. V shed 9 bases, J shed 1 base, and the junction held 10 bases outside the gene matches. CDR1 is SNHLY and CDR2 is FYNNEI in the germline V gene.

Here the CDR3 reads CAWSVMAGSGNTIYF. The CDR3 DNA sequence: TGTGCCTGGAGTGTAATGGCAGGCTCTGGAAACACCATATATTTT. J is TRBJ1-3 and V is TRBV30; D gene ambiguous. The CDR3 sequence is 15 residues long. V gave up 0 bases and J gave up 0 bases, with 9 bases separating them. Germline V lookup: CDR1 GTSNPN, CDR2 SVGIG (reference sequence). The complete variable domain, with remaining parts taken from reference TRBV30 and TRBJ1-3, reads SQTIHQWPATLVQPVGSPLSLECTVEGTSNPNLYWYRQAAGRGLQLLFYSVGIGQISSEVPQNLSASRPQDRQFILSSKKLLLSDSGFYLCAWSVMAGSGNTIYFGEGSWLTVV.

This clone was found a few times. The chain links TRBV6-4 to TRBJ1-5; a weak D match, TRBD1 (5 bases). The CDR3 runs 16 residues. Trimming left V 4 bases short and J 2 bases short, with 15 bases between. Germline V lookup: CDR1 MRHNA, CDR2 SNTAGT. CDR3 nucleotide sequence: TGTGCCAGCAGTGCGGTCGGAGGGGAAGGCAATCAGCCCCAGCATTTT. Amino acid sequence: CASSAVGGEGNQPQHF.

This clone has just a few counts. The chain couples TRBV9 to TRBJ2-7; maybe TRBD2 (6 bases). This CDR3 spans 16 amino acids. With 0 bases removed from V and 0 bases from J, the gap between germline ends came to 13 bases. Looked up from germline, CDR1 is SGDLS and CDR2 is YYNGEE. The CDR3 sequence is CASSVEDGSASYEQYF. As DNA, the CDR3 is TGTGCCAGCAGCGTAGAGGACGGGAGTGCCTCCTACGAGCAGTACTTC. Full variable domain (remainder filled in from reference TRBV9 and TRBJ2-7): DSGVTQTPKHLITATGQRVTLRCSPRSGDLSVYWYQQSLDQGLQFLIQYYNGEERAKGNILERFSAQQFPDLHSELNLSSLELGDSALYFCASSVEDGSASYEQYFGPGTRLTVT.

CDR3 sequence (DNA): TGTGCCAGCAGCATTGATCCGGGACAGGGTCGCGAGCAGTACTTC. Protein sequence: CASSIDPGQGREQYF. V gene TRBV9 combines with J gene TRBJ2-7; 9 nucleotides match TRBD1. J lost 6 bases, V lost 4 bases, and 11 bases had no gene match. The CDR3 loop spans 15 amino acids. Germline values: CDR1 SGDLS, CDR2 YYNGEE.

This clone has just a few counts. The rearrangement uses TRBV5-1 and TRBJ2-7; TRBD2 matches at 9 bases. Germline CDR1 reads SGHRS; CDR2 reads YFSETQ. With V trimmed by 4 bases and J by 1 base, 6 bases remained unmatched. The CDR3 has 15 residues. The CDR3: CASSGDLAGSYEQYF. CDR3 nucleotide sequence: TGCGCCAGCAGCGGAGACCTAGCGGGGTCCTACGAGCAGTACTTC.

The chain links TRBV7-6 to TRBJ1-4, with D maybe TRBD1 (5 bases). The CDR3 loop spans 16 amino acids. From germline, CDR1 is SGHVS and CDR2 FNYEAQ. The V end lost 2 bases, the J end lost 7 bases, and 17 bases lay between the germline ends. CDR3 protein: CASSLRGSALSEKLFF. Here the CDR3 DNA reads TGTGCCAGCAGCTTAAGGGGCAGCGCTCTATCTGAAAAACTGTTTTTT.

This clone was seen at least ten times. The V gene is TRBV19, the J gene TRBJ2-7; TRBD2 matches 8 bases. CDR3 length equals 18 residues. V shed 9 bases, J shed 3 bases, and the junction held 22 bases outside the gene matches. Germline V gene data show CDR1 as LNHDA and CDR2 as SQIVND (reference sequence). The CDR3: CARKIRAGLAGPIYEQYF. CDR3 in DNA: TGTGCCAGAAAAATCAGGGCTGGATTAGCGGGGCCTATCTACGAGCAGTACTTC.

There are a few counts of this clone. The chain recombines TRBV6-6 with TRBJ1-2, with D hard to call. The CDR3 runs 14 residues. Germline CDR1 reads MNHNY; CDR2 reads SVGAGI (reference sequence). V lost 7 bases, J lost 4 bases, and 16 bases lay in between. For the CDR3, the DNA is TGTGCCAGCACCCAACGCGGGGTTTCCTATGGCTACACCTTC. Translation: CASTQRGVSYGYTF.

The chain combines TRBV18 with TRBJ1-2; TRBD1 agrees at 7 bases. Germline V gene data show CDR1 as KGHSH and CDR2 as LQKENI. The J segment lost 2 bases and the V segment lost 6 bases, leaving 3 bases of the junction unmatched. The length of the CDR3 is 13 residues. CDR3 DNA: TGTGCCAGCTCCCCGGGACAGAACTATGGCTACACCTTC. Amino acid sequence: CASSPGQNYGYTF.

This clone was seen just once. V and J are TRBV2 and TRBJ2-1; TRBD2 matches at 12 bases. Germline CDR1 is SNHLY and CDR2 is FYNNEI. The trim removed 2 bases at V and 3 bases at J, leaving 11 bases unmatched. The CDR3 is 19 amino acids. The CDR3 region is CASSEYGPSGGAFYNEQFF. CDR3 sequence (DNA): TGTGCCAGCAGTGAATATGGTCCTAGCGGGGGGGCGTTCTACAATGAGCAGTTCTTC.

The genes are TRBV7-3 and TRBJ1-2; maybe TRBD1 (6 bases). The germline gives CDR1 SGHTA, CDR2 FQGTGA. Trimming took 8 bases from V and 8 from J, leaving 15 bases between them. This CDR3 is built from 12 residues. The CDR3 loop is CASGPTGRGYTF. The CDR3 nucleotides are TGTGCCAGCGGCCCTACAGGGCGCGGCTACACCTTC.

The J gene is TRBJ2-7, the V gene TRBV5-6, with D tentatively TRBD1 (6 bases). From germline, CDR1 is SGHDT and CDR2 YYEEEE. CDR3 size: 16 residues. V lost 4 bases and J lost 3, with 20 bases in between. The CDR3 region has the DNA TGTGCCAGCAGCGAGTCGGGACACTCCAAACTCTACGAGCAGTACTTC. This encodes CASSESGHSKLYEQYF. The entire variable domain, with the rest obtained from reference TRBV5-6 and TRBJ2-7, is as follows: DAGVTQSPTHLIKTRGQQVTLRCSPKSGHDTVSWYQQALGQGPQFIFQYYEEEERQRGNFPDRFSGHQFPNYSSELNVNALLLGDSALYLCASSESGHSKLYEQYFGPGTRLTVT.